This T cell receptor beta chain was identified in a study of Ad26.COV2.S vaccination and SARS-CoV-2 variants. Findings and caveats of the study: Individuals receiving vaccine had higher spike-specific TCR breadth than placebo recipients did.

Specified treatment: around 19 received Ad26.COV2.S at low or high dose, single or two shots; 5 received placebo; per-sample allocation not given. Collection of samples fell on day 63 after the first vaccine or placebo injection. It was an adult aged 18-55 years in Boston who was the donor. Here immunoSEQ multiplex PCR was the method, and the copy in TCRdb shows in-frame clones only, minus some. The repertoire has some 350,000 clones, 85% to 90% of them found once; the top ten carry around 5.5%. Germline CDR1 reads SSHAT; CDR2 reads FNYEAQ (reference sequence). The CDR3 runs 11 residues. V was cut by 10 bases and J by 7 bases, with 11 bases left in between. With respect to this clone: Antigen: not known.

The receptor was isolated from a person between 18 and 65 years old who received the Ad26.COV2.S COVID-19 vaccine or a placebo. The sample here was peripheral blood, taken in a trial of Ad26.COV2.S vaccine versus placebo. This chain joins TRBV7-7 and TRBJ2-1; D is unclear. CDR3 region: CAIQQLNEQFF. For the CDR3, the DNA is TGTGCCATACAACAACTGAATGAGCAGTTCTTC.